The 3 T cell receptor beta chains listed next were all sequenced from one sample in a study of radiotherapy plus CTLA-4 blockade in lung cancer. The table came from immunoSEQ multiplex PCR; TCRdb's copy has only in-frame clones and leaves some out. The table includes tens of thousands of clones, roughly 77% detected once. The input for sequencing was peripheral blood, taken from a patient treated with radiotherapy plus ipilimumab. The origin of the receptors is a human donor with non-small cell lung cancer whose response to radiotherapy plus ipilimumab could not be evaluated.

In this sample, this clone turned up a few times. The V gene is TRBV4-3, the J gene TRBJ1-4; D unresolved. The germline V and J ends were trimmed by 4 bases and 0 bases, with 9 bases remaining between them. The CDR3 sequence is 15 residues long. CDR1 and CDR2 (germline): LGHNA, YSLEER. CDR3: CASSPSAATNEKLFF. For the CDR3, the DNA is TGCGCCAGCAGCCCGTCAGCGGCAACTAATGAAAAACTGTTTTTT.

The rearrangement joins TRBV5-8 to TRBJ2-2; possible D gene TRBD1, 5 bases. CDR3 length: 14 residues. Between the trimmed V and J ends, which lost 5 bases and 0 bases, there was a span of 8 bases. Germline V CDR1 and CDR2: SGHTS, YDEGEE. This chain's CDR3 is CASRVTANTGELFF. The DNA for the CDR3 is TGTGCCAGCAGGGTGACAGCGAACACCGGGGAGCTGTTTTTT.

With respect to this clone: One end of the junction fails to match germline, which may point to a read error. The chain uses TRBV5-1 and TRBJ2-7; no reliable D call. Per the germline V gene, CDR1 is SGHRS and CDR2 is YFSETQ. The CDR3 runs to 11 residues. CDR3 bases: TGCGCCAGCAGCCTTTACTACGAGCAGCACTTC. It encodes CASSLYYEQHF.